Below, 9 T cell receptor beta chains from the same sample are listed, as sequenced in a study of T-cell reconstitution after alpha-beta-depleted transplantation in children. Researchers prepared the TCRbeta library using unique molecular identifiers, the study reports. TCRdb re-called the PCR reads through MiXCR, storing one row per CDR3 protein. The repertoire consists of 580,000 or so distinct CDR3 sequences, with about 21% occurring once and the leading ten covering about 14%. Source: PBMCs, mostly from graft donor cells, taken 360 days after TCRalphabeta/CD19-depleted stem cell transplant. The receptors come from a boy in the first two years of life who had a stem cell transplant for acute myeloid leukemia, so the T cells may come from the graft donor.

This clonotype was seen repeatedly, ten times or more. The chain combines TRBV11-2 with TRBJ1-1; D is possibly TRBD1 (6 bases). Germline V gene sequence: CDR1 SGHAT, CDR2 FQNNGV. V lost 6 bases, J lost 4 bases, and 12 bases lay in between. This CDR3 spans 13 amino acids. The CDR3 DNA reads TGTGCCAGCAGAATACAGGGAAGCACTGAAGCTTTCTTT. It specifies CASRIQGSTEAFF.

This clonotype has only a few counts. CDR3: CASSPPRGQPQHF. CDR3 DNA sequence: TGTGCCAGCTCACCACCGAGGGGACAGCCCCAGCATTTT. J is TRBJ1-5 and V is TRBV18, with a possible D match to TRBD1 (5 bases). The V end lost 0 bases, the J end lost 7 bases, and 7 bases lay between the germline ends. The length of the CDR3 is 13 residues. In germline, CDR1 is KGHSH, CDR2 LQKENI. Combining the CDR3 with reference TRBV18 and TRBJ1-5 gives the whole variable domain NAGVMQNPRHLVRRRGQEARLRCSPMKGHSHVYWYRQLPEEGLKFMVYLQKENIIDESGMPKERFSAEFPKEGPSILRIQQVVRGDSAAYFCASSPPRGQPQHFGDGTRLSIL.

The chain carries TRBV11-1 and TRBJ2-6; D uncertain. Germline CDR1 reads SGHAT; CDR2 reads FQDESV (reference sequence). Trimming pared 4 bases from V and 0 bases from J, leaving 13 bases between. The CDR3 runs 17 residues. CDR3 in DNA: TGTGCCAGCAGCTCATCCACTCACTTCTCTGGGGCCAACGTCCTGACTTTC. Its translation: CASSSSTHFSGANVLTF.

The chain is built from TRBV7-2 and TRBJ2-7, with D maybe TRBD2 (6 bases). V was shortened by 4 bases and J by 7 bases, with 11 bases between the two germline ends. The germline gives CDR1 SGHTA, CDR2 FQGNSA. The CDR3 runs to 12 residues. In nucleotides, the CDR3 is TGTGCCAGCAGCTCGGGACTGGGTGAGCAGTACGTC. It encodes CASSSGLGEQYV.

The chain links TRBV12-3 or TRBV12-4 to TRBJ2-7; perhaps TRBD1 as D (5 bases). This CDR3 has 12 residues. Trimming took off 3 bases at V and 3 bases at J, with 6 bases between the two ends. CDR3 residues: CASSFDSYEQYV. DNA of the CDR3: TGTGCCAGCAGTTTCGACAGCTACGAGCAGTACGTC.

There are a few counts of this clonotype. V is TRBV7-8 and J is TRBJ1-1; the D gene is possibly TRBD1 (5 bases). This CDR3 contains 13 residues. Trimming removed 8 bases at V and 9 bases at J, with 19 bases between. In germline, CDR1 is SGHVS, CDR2 FQNEAQ. CDR3 sequence: CASFPGKTGQAFF. The CDR3, as DNA: TGTGCCAGCTTCCCGGGAAAGACGGGACAAGCTTTCTTT.

This clonotype was seen repeatedly, ten times or more. The genes are TRBV6-1 and TRBJ2-3, with 9 nucleotides matching TRBD2. With 5 bases clipped from V and 5 bases from J, the junction kept 11 bases outside the gene matches. Germline V gene lookup returns CDR1 MNHNS and CDR2 SASEGT. The CDR3 sequence is 16 residues long. In nucleotides, the CDR3 is TGTGCCAGCAGTCCTGTTAGCGGGGGTTTCGGAGATACGCAGTATTTT. Translated, it gives CASSPVSGGFGDTQYF.

This chain links TRBV20-1 with TRBJ2-1, with D perhaps TRBD1 (6 bases). Germline V gene lookup returns CDR1 DFQATT and CDR2 SNEGSKA (reference sequence). V lost 6 bases to trimming and J lost 3 bases, with 12 bases between them. The CDR3 sequence is 13 residues long. The CDR3 DNA is TGCAGTGCGGGGCCGGGACACTACAATGAGCAGTTCTTC. The encoded protein is CSAGPGHYNEQFF.

In its sample, this clonotype was seen many times. The chain links TRBV29-1 to TRBJ1-2; D might be TRBD1 (5 bases). V gave up 7 bases and J gave up 8 bases, with 14 bases separating them. The CDR3 extends over 11 amino acids. The germline V gene has CDR1 SQVTM and CDR2 ANQGSEA. For the CDR3, the DNA is TGCAGCGACGCGACAGAGGGAGGCTACACCTTC. Protein sequence: CSDATEGGYTF.